Below are 4 T cell receptor beta chains sequenced from a single sample in a study of human T cells and chemical hapten exposure. As to time point: patch test 1, 2 weeks after DPC sensitization. Stated treatment: therapeutic diphenylcyclopropenone sensitization with weekly scalp DPC. TCRdb analysed the RACE reads with MiXCR anew, one entry per CDR3 protein. Found here are over 95,000 distinct CDR3 sequences, approximately 13% of them singletons; the top ten hold 2% to 2.5%. The sample here was whole blood, taken in connection with sensitization to the hapten diphenylcyclopropenone (DPC). The receptors were sampled from a woman aged 40 to 50 with alopecia areata. Some clones in this sample may be carry-over from other donors' samples.

V is TRBV12-3 or TRBV12-4 and J is TRBJ2-1; D may be TRBD1 or TRBD2 (5 bases each). V lost 1 base to trimming and J lost 4 bases, with 11 bases between them. This CDR3 comprises 15 residues. CDR3 sequence (DNA): TGTGCCAGCAGTTTAGGGCAGGGACCTTACAATGAGCAGTTCTTC. This sequence encodes CASSLGQGPYNEQFF.

This clonotype was picked up a small number of times. The gene calls are TRBV29-1 and TRBJ2-5; D might be TRBD1 (6 bases). With 6 bases removed from V and 3 bases from J, the gap between germline ends came to 11 bases. CDR3 length equals 12 residues. Germline V gene data show CDR1 as SQVTM and CDR2 as ANQGSEA. CDR3 DNA: TGCAGCGTCCAGGGGCCGGAAGAGACCCAGTACTTC. This encodes CSVQGPEETQYF.

The chain carries TRBV2 and TRBJ2-1; 11 bases agree with TRBD2. The CDR3 totals 15 residues. J lost 8 bases, V lost 5 bases, and 8 bases had no gene match. Germline values: CDR1 SNHLY, CDR2 FYNNEI. The CDR3 DNA reads TGTGCCAGCAGTTATAGCGGGAGGGCCGGGCATGAGCAGTTCTTC. It codes for CASSYSGRAGHEQFF.

The V call is TRBV4-3, the J call TRBJ2-3, with 10 bases matching TRBD1. J lost 2 bases, V lost 1 base, and 0 bases had no gene match. Germline V CDR1 and CDR2: LGHNA, YSLEER. This CDR3 is 15 amino acids long. The CDR3 region has the DNA TGCGCCAGCAGCCAAGGACAGGGGGCCACAGATACGCAGTATTTT. Translated, it gives CASSQGQGATDTQYF.